The source of this T cell receptor (beta chain) is a study of identical twins. Per the germline V gene, CDR1 is PRHDT and CDR2 is FYEKMQ (reference sequence). With 4 bases clipped from V and 3 bases from J, the junction kept 7 bases outside the gene matches. The CDR3 contains 15 residues. TCRdb reprocessed the 5' RACE reads with MiXCR, giving one entry per CDR3 protein. Of about 340,000 distinct CDR3 sequences in the sample, roughly 12% were seen once. The same sample was also used in a study of yellow fever vaccine responses in identical twins.

The J gene is TRBJ2-3, the V gene TRBV13; 7 nucleotides line up with TRBD2. This clonotype originated in a woman aged 18-30 years in good health. The sample taken for sequencing was CD8+ T cells sorted from blood. The CDR3 protein is CASSSQLAQTDTQYF. In nucleotides, the CDR3 is TGTGCCAGCAGCTCCCAACTAGCGCAGACAGATACGCAGTATTTT.